This T cell receptor beta chain was obtained from a study of identical twins. General study points: Out-of-frame beta chain sequences displayed weaker excess sharing between twins.

The CDR3 runs to 17 residues. Germline V gene data show CDR1 as LNHNV and CDR2 as YYDKDF (reference sequence). V trimming: 1 base; J trimming: 7 bases; junction bases outside the gene matches: 8. In its sample, this clonotype was seen a few times. The antigen remains unidentified. With template switching, a universal primer site was added, and the cDNA carried unique molecular identifiers. TCRdb re-called the 5' RACE reads with MiXCR, one entry per CDR3 protein. The table has 690,000 or so distinct CDR3 sequences, around 8.3% seen once. This same sample was also part of a study on yellow fever vaccine responses in identical twins.

Sequenced: PBMCs. This clonotype was sampled from a woman younger than 35 in good health. V gene TRBV15 combines with J gene TRBJ2-1, with 12 positions matching TRBD2. CDR3 loop: CATSRVSVLAGGNEQFF. CDR3 DNA: TGTGCCACCAGCAGAGTGTCGGTGCTAGCGGGAGGGAATGAGCAGTTCTTC.